The 23 T cell receptor beta chains in this list originate from one sample, sequenced in a study of molecular identifiers for immune sequencing clone quantification. MiXCR, applied by TCRdb to the PCR reads, yields one record per CDR3 protein. This sample has 88,000 or so distinct CDR3 sequences, with roughly 21% found just once. The material sequenced was naive CD8+ T cells from blood, with Jurkat cell RNA spiked in. Indicated subset: FACS-sorted CD8+CD4-CCR7+CD45RA+ naive T cells. All receptors come from a human donor in good health. Some libraries in this study had Jurkat cell RNA spiked in.

This clonotype was seen ten or more times. The rearrangement links TRBV6-6 to TRBJ2-3, with 8 bases fitting TRBD2. The CDR3 consists of 15 residues. CDR1 is MNHNY, CDR2 SVGAGI, per germline (reference sequence). The J segment lost 4 bases and the V segment lost 2 bases, leaving 5 bases of the junction unmatched. The CDR3 DNA sequence: TGTGCCAGCAGTTACCCCGGGACTAGTTCAGATACGCAGTATTTT. Its translation: CASSYPGTSSDTQYF.

The chain uses TRBV7-9 and TRBJ2-7; D is possibly TRBD1 (7 bases). Germline loops: CDR1 SEHNR, CDR2 FQNEAQ (reference sequence). Trimming left V 5 bases short and J 3 bases short, with 14 bases between. The CDR3 is 14 residues long. DNA of the CDR3: TGTGCCAGCAGCCCAAGGCGGGACAGCTACGAGCAGTACTTC. Translating gives CASSPRRDSYEQYF.

This clonotype was detected ten times or more. This sequence joins TRBV27 and TRBJ2-3; D is unresolved. The germline V gene encodes CDR1 MNHEY and CDR2 SMNVEV (reference sequence). Trimming left V 4 bases short and J 5 bases short, with 13 bases between. CDR3 length: 14 residues. Here the CDR3 DNA reads TGTGCCAGCAGTTCGCTCGACCGCATAGATACGCAGTATTTT. As protein: CASSSLDRIDTQYF.

There are many counts of this clonotype. The chain combines TRBV4-1 with TRBJ1-1; D is undetermined. Trimming cost V 1 base and J 0 bases, with 6 bases left between them. The germline V gene has CDR1 MGHRA and CDR2 YSYEKL. The CDR3 spans 14 residues. CDR3 sequence: CASSQGRMNTEAFF. The CDR3, as DNA: TGCGCCAGCAGCCAAGGTAGGATGAACACTGAAGCTTTCTTT.

The V and J genes are TRBV19 and TRBJ2-7, with 8 bases fitting TRBD1. After removal of 6 bases from V and 4 bases from J, the junction contained 17 bases not matched to a gene. Germline V CDR1 and CDR2: LNHDA, SQIVND (reference sequence). This CDR3 comprises 17 residues. CDR3 sequence (DNA): TGTGCCAGTAGCTTCATCTCCGGGACAGGAACTTCGTACGAGCAGTACTTC. As protein: CASSFISGTGTSYEQYF.

In the case of this clonotype: A much larger clone lies one base from this, so it may be a read error. The rearrangement joins TRBV5-3 to TRBJ1-1; unclear D gene. TRBV5-3 belongs to the ORF category, with a function that is uncertain. This CDR3 contains 15 residues. CDR3 sequence reads: CASSLEVPMVTEAFF. The CDR3 DNA reads as TGTGCCAGCAGCTTGGAGGTCCCCATGGTTACTGAAGCTTTCTTT.

This clonotype occurred once. A read error may account for a junction end that differs from germline. The gene calls are TRBV12-5 and TRBJ2-2, with D perhaps matching TRBD1 (6 bases). There are 16 residues in the CDR3. Germline loops: CDR1 LGHNT, CDR2 FRNRAP. CDR3 nucleotides: TGTGCTAGTGGTTTGGTAATGGGTGGGGACACCGAGGAGCTGTTTTTT. Its protein product is CASGLVMGGDTEELFF.

This clonotype was seen just once. Likely a read error: the CDR3 ends without its conserved phenylalanine or tryptophan. The V call is TRBV19, the J call TRBJ2-1; no clear D. Germline V CDR1 and CDR2: LNHDA, SQIVND (reference sequence). The CDR3 extends over 12 amino acids. V was trimmed by 1 base and J by 8 bases, leaving 6 bases between them. The CDR3 protein is CASSIGVHEQFL. CDR3 nucleotides: TGTGCCAGTAGTATAGGGGTCCATGAGCAGTTCCTC.

The CDR3 coding sequence is TGTGCCAGCAGCTTTCAAGTCGAGCAGTACTTC. It encodes CASSFQVEQYF. The gene calls are TRBV11-2 and TRBJ2-7; D remains unclear. CDR3 size: 11 residues. Germline loops: CDR1 SGHAT, CDR2 FQNNGV. V was trimmed by 3 bases and J by 6 bases, leaving 6 bases between them.

This clonotype was seen ten or more times. The chain has TRBV19 and TRBJ1-1; maybe TRBD1 (5 bases). Germline V lookup: CDR1 LNHDA, CDR2 SQIVND (reference sequence). Deletions cut 6 bases from V and 5 bases from J, with 16 bases between. The CDR3 loop spans 14 amino acids. Here the CDR3 reads CASSPPGGWTEAFF. Here the CDR3 DNA reads TGTGCCAGTAGCCCCCCCGGGGGGTGGACTGAAGCTTTCTTT.

This chain connects TRBV20-1 to TRBJ2-1, with D unclear. Germline-derived CDR1 and CDR2 are DFQATT and SNEGSKA (reference sequence). This CDR3 has 10 residues. The germline V and J ends were trimmed by 4 bases and 10 bases, with 8 bases remaining between them. The CDR3 protein is CSAKVLEQFF. The CDR3 coding sequence is TGCAGTGCTAAGGTCCTAGAGCAGTTCTTC.

Worth noting for this clonotype: A much larger clone is a single base away; this may be a read error. The chain recombines TRBV5-4 with TRBJ2-7; D is possibly TRBD1 or TRBD2 (5 bases each). With 3 bases removed from V and 2 bases from J, the gap between germline ends came to 15 bases. This CDR3 contains 15 residues. Germline V gene sequence: CDR1 SGHNT, CDR2 YYREEE (reference sequence). The CDR3 loop reads CASSSLMGRAYEQYF. The CDR3 DNA is TGTGCCAGCAGCTCACTAATGGGACGGGCCTACGAGCAGTACTTC.

Concerning this clonotype: As the CDR3 is not closed by the conserved phenylalanine or tryptophan, this likely results from a read error. The chain couples TRBV19 to TRBJ1-1, with TRBD1 as a possible D gene (6 bases). Trimming took off 7 bases at V and 4 bases at J, with 13 bases between the two ends. Germline V lookup: CDR1 LNHDA, CDR2 SQIVND (reference sequence). The CDR3 has 13 residues. In DNA form, the CDR3 reads TGTGCCAGTATACAGGGAGGGGGCACTGAAGCTTTCTCT. Translated: CASIQGGGTEAFS.

This clonotype was observed a single time. This chain uses TRBV5-6 with TRBJ1-3; perhaps TRBD1 as D (5 bases). The V gene's germline CDR1 is SGHDT and CDR2 YYEEEE. The CDR3 length is 16 residues. The V gene lost 4 bases and the J gene lost 0 bases, with 14 bases spanning the gap. CDR3 region: CASSLLPTDSGNTIYF. CDR3 coding DNA: TGTGCCAGCAGCCTTCTCCCGACAGACTCTGGAAACACCATATATTTT.

This clonotype was seen at least ten times. The rearrangement links TRBV2 to TRBJ2-3; 8 nucleotides align to TRBD1. There are 14 residues in the CDR3. Germline values: CDR1 SNHLY, CDR2 FYNNEI. Trimming removed 6 bases from V and 2 bases from J; junction bases left unmatched: 4. CDR3: CASRGQAHTDTQYF. In DNA, the CDR3 is TGTGCCAGCAGGGGACAGGCTCACACAGATACGCAGTATTTT.

This clonotype has a count of ten or more. J is TRBJ2-7 and V is TRBV5-1; no clear D gene. CDR3 length: 13 residues. Germline assignment: CDR1 SGHRS and CDR2 YFSETQ. Trimming removed 0 bases at V and 5 bases at J, with 9 bases between. The DNA of the CDR3 is TGCGCCAGCAGCTTGGGGGATAGGCACGAGCAGTACTTC. As protein: CASSLGDRHEQYF.

This clonotype was seen at least ten times. The chain employs TRBV7-6 and TRBJ2-5; 10 positions agree with TRBD2. CDR1 and CDR2 (germline): SGHVS, FNYEAQ. This CDR3 comprises 16 residues. V was pared by 5 bases and J by 0 bases, with 6 bases of the junction left unmatched. CDR3 nucleotide sequence: TGTGCCAGCAGCACCCGGACTAGCGGCAACCAAGAGACCCAGTACTTC. It specifies CASSTRTSGNQETQYF. The full variable domain, its missing parts supplied by reference TRBV7-6 and TRBJ2-5, is GAGVSQSPRYKVTKRGQDVALRCDPISGHVSLYWYRQALGQGPEFLTYFNYEAQQDKSGLPNDRFSAERPEGSISTLTIQRTEQRDSAMYRCASSTRTSGNQETQYFGPGTRLLVL.

There are many counts of this clonotype. The chain joins TRBV29-1 to TRBJ2-1; D is tentatively TRBD1 or TRBD2 (5 bases each). The CDR3 extends over 14 amino acids. Between the trimmed V and J ends, which lost 2 bases and 4 bases, there was a span of 12 bases. Germline values: CDR1 SQVTM, CDR2 ANQGSEA. CDR3 nucleotides: TGCAGCGTTGAACCGGGGCAGGGATACAATGAGCAGTTCTTC. Translation gives CSVEPGQGYNEQFF.

Worth noting for this clonotype: Given a much more abundant clone one base away, this may be a read error. The J gene is TRBJ2-3, the V gene TRBV4-1; D perhaps matches TRBD2 (7 bases). Germline V gene data show CDR1 as MGHRA and CDR2 as YSYEKL. There are 15 residues in the CDR3. DNA of the CDR3: TGCGTCAGCAGCCCGAGAGAGGGGGGGGCAGATACGCAGTATTTT. Its protein is CVSSPREGGADTQYF.

This clonotype came up a few times. J is TRBJ2-3 and V is TRBV6-2 or TRBV6-3; possibly TRBD1 or TRBD2 for D (5 bases each). The CDR3 totals 18 residues. V gave up 5 bases and J gave up 2 bases, with 23 bases separating them. Germline assignment: CDR1 MNHEY and CDR2 SVGEGT. The CDR3 DNA reads TGTGCCAGCAGTCCCCGGGACGGCCCAACCGCGAACACAGATACGCAGTATTTT. It encodes CASSPRDGPTANTDTQYF.

This clonotype has just a few counts. The V and J genes are TRBV13 and TRBJ1-3, with D perhaps matching TRBD1 (6 bases). In germline, CDR1 is PRHDT, CDR2 FYEKMQ (reference sequence). Between the trimmed V and J ends, which lost 5 bases and 5 bases, there was a span of 16 bases. This CDR3 region has 15 residues. The CDR3 nucleotides are TGTGCCAGCAGCCGTGACAGGACTTGGAGAAACACCATATATTTT. Encoded protein: CASSRDRTWRNTIYF. Variable domain in full (rest from reference TRBV13 and TRBJ1-3): AAGVIQSPRHLIKEKRETATLKCYPIPRHDTVYWYQQGPGQDPQFLISFYEKMQSDKGSIPDRFSAQQFSDYHSELNMSSLELGDSALYFCASSRDRTWRNTIYFGEGSWLTVV.

Remarks on this clonotype: A much larger clone lies one base from this, so it may be a read error. The chain employs TRBV27 and TRBJ2-7; a possible D gene is TRBD2 (7 bases). Germline V gene sequence: CDR1 MNHEY, CDR2 SMNVEV (reference sequence). The CDR3 consists of 15 residues. The CDR3 nucleotides are TGTGCCGGCAGTTTAAGAGGGGGGGGGGCCTACGAGCAGTACTTC. It codes for CAGSLRGGGAYEQYF.

This chain joins TRBV2 and TRBJ2-3, with 12 positions matching TRBD2. The germline V gene has CDR1 SNHLY and CDR2 FYNNEI. The CDR3 extends over 16 amino acids. V was clipped by 5 bases and J by 6 bases; unmatched bases: 9. The CDR3 reads CASSLGLAGQADTQYF. CDR3 nucleotide sequence: TGTGCCAGCAGTTTGGGACTAGCGGGCCAGGCTGATACGCAGTATTTT.